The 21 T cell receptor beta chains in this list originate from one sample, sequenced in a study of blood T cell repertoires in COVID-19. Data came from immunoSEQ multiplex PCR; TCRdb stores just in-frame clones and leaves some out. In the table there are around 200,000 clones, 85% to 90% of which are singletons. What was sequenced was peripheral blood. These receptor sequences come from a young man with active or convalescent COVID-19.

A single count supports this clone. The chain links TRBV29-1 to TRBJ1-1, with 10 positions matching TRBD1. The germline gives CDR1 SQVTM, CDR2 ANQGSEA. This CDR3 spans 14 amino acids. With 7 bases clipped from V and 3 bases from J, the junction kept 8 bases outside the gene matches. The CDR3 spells CSAMTGGRDTEAFF. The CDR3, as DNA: TGCAGCGCTATGACAGGGGGCCGGGACACTGAAGCTTTCTTT.

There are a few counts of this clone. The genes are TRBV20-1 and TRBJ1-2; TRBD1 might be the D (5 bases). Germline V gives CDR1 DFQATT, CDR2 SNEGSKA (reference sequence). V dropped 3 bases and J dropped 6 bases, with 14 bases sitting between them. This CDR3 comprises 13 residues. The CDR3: CSASLGRVDGYTF. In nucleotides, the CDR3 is TGCAGTGCTAGTCTGGGCAGGGTAGATGGCTACACCTTC.

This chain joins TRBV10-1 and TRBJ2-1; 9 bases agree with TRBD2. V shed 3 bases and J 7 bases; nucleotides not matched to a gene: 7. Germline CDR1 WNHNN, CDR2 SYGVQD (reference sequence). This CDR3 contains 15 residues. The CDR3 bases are TGCGCCAGCAGTGAAGGCGGGGGGGGACAAAATGAGCAGTTCTTC. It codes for CASSEGGGGQNEQFF.

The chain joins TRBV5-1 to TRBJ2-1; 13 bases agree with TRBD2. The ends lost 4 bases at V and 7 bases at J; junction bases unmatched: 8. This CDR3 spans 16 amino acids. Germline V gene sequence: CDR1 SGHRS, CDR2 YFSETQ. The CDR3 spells CASSLWTSGSSNEQFF. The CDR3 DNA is TGCGCCAGCAGCCTCTGGACTAGCGGGAGTTCGAATGAGCAGTTCTTC.

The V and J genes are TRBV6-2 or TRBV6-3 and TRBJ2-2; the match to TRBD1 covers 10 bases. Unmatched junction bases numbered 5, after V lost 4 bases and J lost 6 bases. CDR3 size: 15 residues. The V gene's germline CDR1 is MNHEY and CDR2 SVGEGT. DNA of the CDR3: TGTGCCAGCAGTTCAACGGGACAGGGGTCCGGGGAGCTGTTTTTT. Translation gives CASSSTGQGSGELFF.

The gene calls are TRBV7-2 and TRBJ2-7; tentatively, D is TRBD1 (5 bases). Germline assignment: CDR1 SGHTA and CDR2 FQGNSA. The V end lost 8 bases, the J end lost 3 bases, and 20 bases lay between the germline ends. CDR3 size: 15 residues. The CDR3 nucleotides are TGTGCCAGCGGGAAAGGGGCCGACGGCTTCTACGAGCAGTACTTC. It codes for CASGKGADGFYEQYF.

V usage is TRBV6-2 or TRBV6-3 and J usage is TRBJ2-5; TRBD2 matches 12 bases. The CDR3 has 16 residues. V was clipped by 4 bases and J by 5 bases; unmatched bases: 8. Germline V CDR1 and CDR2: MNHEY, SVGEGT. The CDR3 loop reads CASSLTSGSGGETQYF. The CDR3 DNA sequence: TGTGCCAGCAGTTTGACTAGCGGGAGTGGTGGGGAGACCCAGTACTTC.

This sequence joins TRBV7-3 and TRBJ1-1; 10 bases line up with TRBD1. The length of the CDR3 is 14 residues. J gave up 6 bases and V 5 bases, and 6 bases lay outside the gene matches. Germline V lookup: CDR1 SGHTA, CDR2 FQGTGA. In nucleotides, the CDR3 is TGTGCCAGCAGCAGGGGACAGGGGAGGGCTGAAGCTTTCTTT. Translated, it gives CASSRGQGRAEAFF.

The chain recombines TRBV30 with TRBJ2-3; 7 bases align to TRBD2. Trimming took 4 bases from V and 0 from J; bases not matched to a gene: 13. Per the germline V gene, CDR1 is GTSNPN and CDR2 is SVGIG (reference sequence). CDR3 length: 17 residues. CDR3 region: CAWKRGFSGRSTDTQYF. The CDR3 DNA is TGTGCCTGGAAGCGTGGATTTAGCGGGCGTAGCACAGATACGCAGTATTTT.

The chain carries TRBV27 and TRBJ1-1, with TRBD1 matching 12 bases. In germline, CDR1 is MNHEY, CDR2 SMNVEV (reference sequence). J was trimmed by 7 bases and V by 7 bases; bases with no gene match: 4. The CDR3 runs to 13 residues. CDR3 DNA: TGTGCCAGCAAGGGACAGGGGGCCGTTGAAGCTTTCTTT. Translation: CASKGQGAVEAFF.

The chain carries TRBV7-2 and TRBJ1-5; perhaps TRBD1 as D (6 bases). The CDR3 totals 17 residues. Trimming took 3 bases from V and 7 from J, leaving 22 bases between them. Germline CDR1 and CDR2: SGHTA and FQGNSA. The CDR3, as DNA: TGTGCCAGCAGCTTCCGGAGAGGGGGACGCGATGGGCAGCCCCAGCATTTT. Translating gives CASSFRRGGRDGQPQHF. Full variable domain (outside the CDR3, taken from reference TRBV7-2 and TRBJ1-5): GAGVSQSPSNKVTEKGKDVELRCDPISGHTALYWYRQSLGQGLEFLIYFQGNSAPDKSGLPSDRFSAERTGGSVSTLTIQRTQQEDSAVYLCASSFRRGGRDGQPQHFGDGTRLSIL.

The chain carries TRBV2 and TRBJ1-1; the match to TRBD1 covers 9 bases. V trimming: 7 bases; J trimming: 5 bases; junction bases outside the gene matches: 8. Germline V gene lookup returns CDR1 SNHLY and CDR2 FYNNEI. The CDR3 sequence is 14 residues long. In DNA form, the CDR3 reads TGTGCCAGCACCGAACAGGGGGCGCGGACTGAAGCTTTCTTT. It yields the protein CASTEQGARTEAFF.

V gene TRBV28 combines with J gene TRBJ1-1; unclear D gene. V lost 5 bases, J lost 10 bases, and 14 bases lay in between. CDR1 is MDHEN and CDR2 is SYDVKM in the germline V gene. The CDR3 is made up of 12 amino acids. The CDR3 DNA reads TGTGCCAGCAGTCCCCCCCTTGGTAGAGCTTTCTTT. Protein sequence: CASSPPLGRAFF.

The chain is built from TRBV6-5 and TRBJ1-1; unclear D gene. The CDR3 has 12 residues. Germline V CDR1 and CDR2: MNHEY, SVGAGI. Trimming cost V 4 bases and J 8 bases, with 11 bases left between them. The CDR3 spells CASSLGSAEAFF. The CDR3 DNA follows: TGTGCCAGCAGTTTGGGGAGCGCCGAAGCTTTCTTT.

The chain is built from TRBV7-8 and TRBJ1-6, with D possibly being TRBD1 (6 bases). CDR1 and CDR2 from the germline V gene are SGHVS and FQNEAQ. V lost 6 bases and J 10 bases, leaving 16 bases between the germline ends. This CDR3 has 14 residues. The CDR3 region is CASSPNRAVSPLHF. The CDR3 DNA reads TGTGCCAGCAGTCCTAACAGGGCGGTCTCACCCCTCCACTTT.

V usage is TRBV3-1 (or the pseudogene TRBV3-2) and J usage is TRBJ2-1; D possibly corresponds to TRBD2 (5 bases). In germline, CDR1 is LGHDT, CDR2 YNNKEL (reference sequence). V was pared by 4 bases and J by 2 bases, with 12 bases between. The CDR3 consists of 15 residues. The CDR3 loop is CASSRQREPYNEQFF. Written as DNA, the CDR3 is TGTGCCAGCAGCCGCCAGAGGGAACCCTACAATGAGCAGTTCTTC.

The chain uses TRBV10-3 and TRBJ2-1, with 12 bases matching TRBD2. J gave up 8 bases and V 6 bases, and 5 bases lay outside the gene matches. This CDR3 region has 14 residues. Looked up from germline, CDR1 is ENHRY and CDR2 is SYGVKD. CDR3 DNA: TGTGCCATCAGCGGGCTAGCGGGAGGGGATGAGCAGTTCTTC. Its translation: CAISGLAGGDEQFF.

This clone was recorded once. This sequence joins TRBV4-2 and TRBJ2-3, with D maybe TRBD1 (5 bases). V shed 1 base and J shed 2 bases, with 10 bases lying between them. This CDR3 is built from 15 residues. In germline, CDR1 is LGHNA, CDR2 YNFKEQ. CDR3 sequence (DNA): TGTGCCAGCAGCCAAGCCATAGGGGTCACAGATACGCAGTATTTT. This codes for CASSQAIGVTDTQYF.

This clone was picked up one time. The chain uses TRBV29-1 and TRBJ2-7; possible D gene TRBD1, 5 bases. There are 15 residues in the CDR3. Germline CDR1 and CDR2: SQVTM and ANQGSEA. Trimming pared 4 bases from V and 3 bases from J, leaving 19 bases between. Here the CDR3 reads CSVAPSIDRVYEQYF. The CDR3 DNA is TGCAGCGTTGCGCCTTCAATCGACAGAGTCTACGAGCAGTACTTC.

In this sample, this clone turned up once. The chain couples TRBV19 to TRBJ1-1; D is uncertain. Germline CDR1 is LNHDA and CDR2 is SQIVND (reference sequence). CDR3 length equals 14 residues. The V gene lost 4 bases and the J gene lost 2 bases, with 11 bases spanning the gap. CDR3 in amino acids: CASSTQFPNTEAFF. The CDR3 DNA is TGTGCCAGTAGTACACAGTTCCCCAACACTGAAGCTTTCTTT.

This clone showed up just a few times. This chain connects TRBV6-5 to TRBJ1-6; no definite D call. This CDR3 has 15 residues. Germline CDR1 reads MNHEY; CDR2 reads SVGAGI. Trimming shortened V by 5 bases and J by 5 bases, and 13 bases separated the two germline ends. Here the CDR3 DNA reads TGTGCCAGCAGTCGCAAGACACGACATAATTCACCCCTCCACTTT. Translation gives CASSRKTRHNSPLHF.